This entry lists 18 T cell receptor beta chains sequenced from one sample in a study of T-cell memory formation after mild COVID-19. TCRdb re-called the 5' RACE reads with MiXCR, one entry per CDR3 protein. The table has about 470,000 distinct CDR3 sequences, approximately 23% seen once; the top ten hold roughly an eighth. The sample was PBMCs or a T cell subset sorted from them (not recorded which). These receptor sequences come from an adult woman who had mild COVID-19 (a few samples of this study predate the infection). Cell type and time point are not known.

The chain recombines TRBV24-1 with TRBJ1-5, with a possible D match to TRBD1 (6 bases). The CDR3 is made up of 16 amino acids. Germline V gene lookup returns CDR1 KGHDR and CDR2 SFDVKD. Trimming removed 3 bases at V and 1 base at J, with 12 bases between. CDR3 loop: CATSDQTGFSNQPQHF. CDR3 bases: TGTGCCACCAGTGATCAAACAGGGTTCAGCAATCAGCCCCAGCATTTT.

The chain carries TRBV25-1 and TRBJ1-1; D gene ambiguous. Germline loops: CDR1 MGHDK, CDR2 SYGVNS. V lost 0 bases, J lost 1 base, and 6 bases lay in between. CDR3 length: 14 residues. The CDR3 sequence is CASSEYSTNTEAFF. CDR3 nucleotide sequence: TGTGCCAGCAGTGAATACAGCACGAACACTGAAGCTTTCTTT.

Only a few counts were recorded for this clonotype. This rearrangement joins TRBV7-2 to TRBJ2-1, with 12 bases matching TRBD2. Germline CDR1 SGHTA, CDR2 FQGNSA. Trimming took 2 bases from V and 5 from J; bases not matched to a gene: 4. This CDR3 has 16 residues. The CDR3 sequence: CASSLSRTSGNNEQFF. DNA for the CDR3: TGTGCCAGCAGCTTATCCCGGACTAGCGGGAACAATGAGCAGTTCTTC. Complete variable domain (other parts from reference TRBV7-2 and TRBJ2-1): GAGVSQSPSNKVTEKGKDVELRCDPISGHTALYWYRQSLGQGLEFLIYFQGNSAPDKSGLPSDRFSAERTGGSVSTLTIQRTQQEDSAVYLCASSLSRTSGNNEQFFGPGTRLTVL.

This chain uses TRBV12-3 or TRBV12-4 with TRBJ1-2; D gene uncertain. This CDR3 contains 12 residues. Deletions cut 3 bases from V and 2 bases from J, with 4 bases between. The CDR3 DNA reads as TGTGCCAGCAGTTTCCAGAACTATGGCTACACCTTC. The encoded protein is CASSFQNYGYTF.

This chain joins TRBV2 and TRBJ2-1, with D maybe TRBD2 (5 bases). Trimming took off 11 bases at V and 0 bases at J, with 11 bases between the two ends. The germline CDR1 and CDR2 sequences are SNHLY and FYNNEI. CDR3 length: 13 amino acids. The CDR3 protein is CAVGVSSYNEQFF. In DNA form, the CDR3 reads TGTGCCGTGGGAGTTAGCTCCTACAATGAGCAGTTCTTC.

The chain has TRBV5-1 and TRBJ1-2, with D unresolved. Germline V gene sequence: CDR1 SGHRS, CDR2 YFSETQ. This CDR3 is built from 14 residues. Trimming left V 0 bases short and J 5 bases short, with 11 bases between. The CDR3 reads CASSLEQNEYGYTF. CDR3 bases: TGCGCCAGCAGCTTGGAACAGAACGAGTATGGCTACACCTTC.

This chain connects TRBV10-3 to TRBJ2-2, with D perhaps given as TRBD1 or TRBD2 (5 bases each). Germline CDR1 is ENHRY and CDR2 is SYGVKD. V was shortened by 3 bases and J by 3 bases, with 14 bases between the two germline ends. The CDR3 covers 16 residues. This CDR3 reads CAISDVSGTDTGELFF. The CDR3, as DNA: TGTGCCATCAGTGATGTCTCAGGGACCGACACCGGGGAGCTGTTTTTT.

The chain carries TRBV24-1 and TRBJ1-1; D remains unclear. Trimming shortened V by 12 bases and J by 0 bases, and 13 bases separated the two germline ends. The germline V gene encodes CDR1 KGHDR and CDR2 SFDVKD. The CDR3 length is 13 residues. CDR3 sequence (DNA): TGTGCCGCGTCCGCCGGCCTGAACACTGAAGCTTTCTTT. Protein: CAASAGLNTEAFF.

The chain has TRBV7-3 and TRBJ2-3; D is possibly TRBD2 (6 bases). CDR1 SGHTA and CDR2 FQGTGA come from the germline V gene. V was clipped by 1 base and J by 6 bases, with 14 bases between them. The CDR3 sequence is 15 residues long. CDR3 coding DNA: TGTGCCAGCAGCTTAATGGCGGGACCCAGGGATACGCAGTATTTT. Translated: CASSLMAGPRDTQYF.

This clonotype has a single count. J is TRBJ1-2 and V is TRBV12-3 or TRBV12-4; 8 positions agree with TRBD1. The J segment lost 8 bases and the V segment lost 3 bases, leaving 8 bases of the junction unmatched. CDR3 size: 14 residues. Here the CDR3 reads CASSFMAGGGGYTF. CDR3 DNA sequence: TGTGCCAGCAGTTTTATGGCAGGGGGCGGGGGCTACACCTTC.

The chain carries TRBV5-1 and TRBJ1-6; the match to TRBD1 covers 9 bases. The trim removed 2 bases at V and 7 bases at J, leaving 4 bases unmatched. The CDR3 runs to 15 residues. Germline assignment: CDR1 SGHRS and CDR2 YFSETQ. CDR3 protein: CASSLTGGTNSPLHF. Written as DNA, the CDR3 is TGCGCCAGCAGCTTAACAGGGGGCACGAATTCACCCCTCCACTTT.

This clonotype has just a few counts. The V gene is TRBV11-2, the J gene TRBJ2-1; 8 bases fit TRBD2. CDR1 SGHAT and CDR2 FQNNGV come from the germline V gene. The CDR3 sequence is 15 residues long. V lost 0 bases, J lost 9 bases, and 7 bases stayed unmatched. The CDR3: CASSLEASGWGEQFF. CDR3 nucleotide sequence: TGTGCCAGCAGCTTAGAGGCTAGCGGGTGGGGTGAGCAGTTCTTC.

The chain is built from TRBV5-4 and TRBJ2-3; D is perhaps TRBD1 (5 bases). V lost 3 bases and J 2 bases, leaving 13 bases between the germline ends. The CDR3 sequence is 15 residues long. Per the germline V gene, CDR1 is SGHNT and CDR2 is YYREEE (reference sequence). For the CDR3, the DNA is TGTGCCAGCAGCTCCAAGGGGCACACCACAGATACGCAGTATTTT. Its translation is CASSSKGHTTDTQYF. Full variable domain (missing parts from reference TRBV5-4 and TRBJ2-3): ETGVTQSPTHLIKTRGQQVTLRCSSQSGHNTVSWYQQALGQGPQFIFQYYREEENGRGNFPPRFSGLQFPNYSSELNVNALELDDSALYLCASSSKGHTTDTQYFGPGTRLTVL.

This sequence joins TRBV4-1 and TRBJ1-1; D not resolved. The CDR3 is 13 residues long. Trimming removed 2 bases from V and 11 bases from J, with 15 bases in between. Germline values: CDR1 MGHRA, CDR2 YSYEKL. The CDR3 spells CASSQSLRTRAFF. Here the CDR3 DNA reads TGCGCCAGCAGCCAATCTCTCAGAACGAGGGCTTTCTTT.

This clonotype was seen more than once but under ten times. This chain links TRBV7-9 with TRBJ1-2, with D possibly TRBD1 on 5 matching bases. In germline, CDR1 is SEHNR, CDR2 FQNEAQ (reference sequence). There are 14 residues in the CDR3. Trimming took off 3 bases at V and 6 bases at J, with 14 bases between the two ends. CDR3 protein: CASSLTGGVDGYTF. The DNA of the CDR3 is TGTGCCAGCAGCTTGACGGGGGGAGTGGATGGCTACACCTTC.

The chain has TRBV4-1 and TRBJ1-1, with D hard to call. Per germline, CDR1 MGHRA and CDR2 YSYEKL. V gave up 2 bases and J gave up 7 bases, with 14 bases separating them. The CDR3 consists of 14 residues. CDR3 region: CASSQRSAKDEAFF. In DNA form, the CDR3 reads TGCGCCAGCAGCCAACGTTCGGCGAAAGATGAAGCTTTCTTT.

The chain employs TRBV7-9 and TRBJ1-3, with D unclear. The V end was cut by 0 bases, the J end by 0 bases, with 15 bases between. CDR3 length: 18 amino acids. The germline V gene encodes CDR1 SEHNR and CDR2 FQNEAQ (reference sequence). The CDR3 region is CASSLALSWSLSGNTIYF. CDR3 sequence (DNA): TGTGCCAGCAGCTTAGCGCTATCGTGGTCCCTCTCTGGAAACACCATATATTTT. The full variable domain, rest sourced from reference TRBV7-9 and TRBJ1-3, is DTGVSQNPRHKITKRGQNVTFRCDPISEHNRLYWYRQTLGQGPEFLTYFQNEAQLEKSRLLSDRFSAERPKGSFSTLEIQRTEQGDSAMYLCASSLALSWSLSGNTIYFGEGSWLTVV.

The V gene is TRBV12-3 or TRBV12-4, the J gene TRBJ2-5, with 8 bases fitting TRBD1. Unmatched junction bases numbered 18, after V lost 4 bases and J lost 5 bases. The CDR3 is 18 amino acids. The CDR3 loop reads CASSSQRLDRGLEETQYF. The CDR3 coding sequence is TGTGCCAGCAGTTCTCAGAGGCTTGACAGGGGATTGGAGGAGACCCAGTACTTC.